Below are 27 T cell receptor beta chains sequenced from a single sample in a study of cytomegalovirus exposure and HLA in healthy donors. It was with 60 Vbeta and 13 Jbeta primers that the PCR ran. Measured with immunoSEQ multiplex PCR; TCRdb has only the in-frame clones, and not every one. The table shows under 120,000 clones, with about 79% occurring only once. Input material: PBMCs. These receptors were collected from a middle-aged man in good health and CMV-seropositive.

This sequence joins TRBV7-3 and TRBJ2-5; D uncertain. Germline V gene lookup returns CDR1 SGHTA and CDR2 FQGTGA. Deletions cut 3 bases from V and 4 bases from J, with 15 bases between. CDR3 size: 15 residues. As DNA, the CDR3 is TGTGCCAGCAGCTTGCCAACCGGTGGGCGAGAGACCCAGTACTTC. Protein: CASSLPTGGRETQYF.

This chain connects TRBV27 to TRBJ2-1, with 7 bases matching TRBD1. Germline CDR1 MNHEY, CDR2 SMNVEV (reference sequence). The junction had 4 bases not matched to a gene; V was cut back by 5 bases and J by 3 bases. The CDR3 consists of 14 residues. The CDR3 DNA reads TGTGCCAGCAGTCTACAGGGGTACTACAATGAGCAGTTCTTC. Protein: CASSLQGYYNEQFF.

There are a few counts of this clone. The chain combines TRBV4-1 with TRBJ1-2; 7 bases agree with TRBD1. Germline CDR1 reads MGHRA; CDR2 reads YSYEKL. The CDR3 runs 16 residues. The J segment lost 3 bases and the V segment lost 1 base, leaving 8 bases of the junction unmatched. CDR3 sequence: CASSQGPGGLHYGYTF. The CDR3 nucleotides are TGCGCCAGCAGCCAAGGTCCAGGGGGGCTACACTATGGCTACACCTTC.

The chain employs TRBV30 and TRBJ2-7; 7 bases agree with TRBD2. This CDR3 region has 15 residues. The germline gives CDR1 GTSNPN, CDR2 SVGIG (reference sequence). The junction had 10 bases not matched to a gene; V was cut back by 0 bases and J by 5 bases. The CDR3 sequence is CAWSVGGRGMDEQYF. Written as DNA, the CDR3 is TGTGCCTGGAGTGTGGGGGGGAGGGGCATGGACGAGCAGTACTTC.

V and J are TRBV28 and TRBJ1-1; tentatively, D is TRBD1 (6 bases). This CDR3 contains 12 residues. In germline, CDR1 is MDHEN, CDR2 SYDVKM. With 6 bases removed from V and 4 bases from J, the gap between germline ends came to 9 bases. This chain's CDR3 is CASSTGSTEAFF. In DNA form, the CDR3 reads TGTGCCAGCAGCACAGGGTCCACTGAAGCTTTCTTT.

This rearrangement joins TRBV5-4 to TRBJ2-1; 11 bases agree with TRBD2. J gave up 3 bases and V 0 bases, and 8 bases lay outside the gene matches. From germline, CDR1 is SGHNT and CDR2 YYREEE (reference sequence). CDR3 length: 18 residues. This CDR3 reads CASSLAPGLADLYNEQFF. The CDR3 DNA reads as TGTGCCAGCAGCTTGGCCCCGGGACTAGCGGATCTCTACAATGAGCAGTTCTTC.

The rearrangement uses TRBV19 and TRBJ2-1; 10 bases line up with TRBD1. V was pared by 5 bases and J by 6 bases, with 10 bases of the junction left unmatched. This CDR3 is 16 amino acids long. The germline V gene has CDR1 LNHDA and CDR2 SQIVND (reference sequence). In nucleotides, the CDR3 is TGTGCCAGTAGTGGACTGACAGGGGGCTTTCCCAATGAGCAGTTCTTC. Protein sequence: CASSGLTGGFPNEQFF.

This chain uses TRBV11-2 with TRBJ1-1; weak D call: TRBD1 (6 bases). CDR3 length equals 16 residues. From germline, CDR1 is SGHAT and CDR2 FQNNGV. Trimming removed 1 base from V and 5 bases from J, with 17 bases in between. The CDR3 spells CASSLGRPIRGTEAFF. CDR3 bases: TGTGCCAGCAGCTTAGGGAGACCTATAAGGGGGACTGAAGCTTTCTTT.

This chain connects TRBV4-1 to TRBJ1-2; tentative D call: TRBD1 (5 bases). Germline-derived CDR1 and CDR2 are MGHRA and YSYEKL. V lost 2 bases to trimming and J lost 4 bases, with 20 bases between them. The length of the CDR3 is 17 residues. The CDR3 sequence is CASSQSYTGDLSYGYTF. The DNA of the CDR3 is TGCGCCAGCAGCCAATCCTATACAGGAGACCTCAGCTATGGCTACACCTTC.

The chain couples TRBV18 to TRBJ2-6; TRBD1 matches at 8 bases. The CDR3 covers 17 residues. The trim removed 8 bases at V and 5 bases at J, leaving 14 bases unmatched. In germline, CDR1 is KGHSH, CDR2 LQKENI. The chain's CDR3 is CASTLTGGNDRANVLTF. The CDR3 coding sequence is TGTGCCAGCACACTCACAGGGGGGAATGATAGGGCCAACGTCCTGACTTTC.

The CDR3 DNA follows: TGTGCCAGCAGCTTACTACCGGGGAGCACAGATACGCAGTATTTT. This gives the protein CASSLLPGSTDTQYF. The genes are TRBV7-3 and TRBJ2-3; the D gene is possibly TRBD2 (5 bases). Trimming removed 2 bases from V and 0 bases from J, with 9 bases in between. Germline V gene sequence: CDR1 SGHTA, CDR2 FQGTGA. This CDR3 has 15 amino acids.

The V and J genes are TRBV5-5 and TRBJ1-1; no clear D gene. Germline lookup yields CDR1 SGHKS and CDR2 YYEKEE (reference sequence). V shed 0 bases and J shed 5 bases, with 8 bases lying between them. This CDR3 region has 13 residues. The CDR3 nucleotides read TGTGCCAGCAGCTTGGCCCCAGAAACTGAAGCTTTCTTT. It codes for CASSLAPETEAFF.

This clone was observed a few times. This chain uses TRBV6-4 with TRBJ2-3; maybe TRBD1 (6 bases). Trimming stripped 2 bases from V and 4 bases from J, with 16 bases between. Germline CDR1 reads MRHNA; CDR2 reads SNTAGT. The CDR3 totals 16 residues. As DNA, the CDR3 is TGTGCCAGCAGTGACACCTTCGAGGGGGACGCAGATACGCAGTATTTT. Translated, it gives CASSDTFEGDADTQYF.

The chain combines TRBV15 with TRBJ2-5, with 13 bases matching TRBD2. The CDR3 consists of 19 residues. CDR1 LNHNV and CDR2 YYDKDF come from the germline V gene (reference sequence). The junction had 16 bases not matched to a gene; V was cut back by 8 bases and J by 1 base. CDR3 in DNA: TGTGCCACCCGTGATCTTGGACTAGCGGGAGATAGGACCCAAGAGACCCAGTACTTC. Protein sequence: CATRDLGLAGDRTQETQYF. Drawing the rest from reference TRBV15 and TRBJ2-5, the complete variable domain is DAMVIQNPRYQVTQFGKPVTLSCSQTLNHNVMYWYQQKSSQAPKLLFHYYDKDFNNEADTPDNFQSRRPNTSFCFLDIRSPGLGDTAMYLCATRDLGLAGDRTQETQYFGPGTRLLVL.

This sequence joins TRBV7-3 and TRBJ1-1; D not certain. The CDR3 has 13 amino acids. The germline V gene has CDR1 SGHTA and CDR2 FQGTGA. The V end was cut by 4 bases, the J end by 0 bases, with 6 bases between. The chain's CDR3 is CASSSEMNTEAFF. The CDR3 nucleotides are TGTGCCAGCAGCTCCGAGATGAACACTGAAGCTTTCTTT.

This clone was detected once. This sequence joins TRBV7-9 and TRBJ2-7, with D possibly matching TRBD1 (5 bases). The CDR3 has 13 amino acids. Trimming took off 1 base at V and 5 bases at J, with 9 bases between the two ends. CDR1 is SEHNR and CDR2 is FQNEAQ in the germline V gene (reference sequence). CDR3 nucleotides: TGTGCCAGCAGCTTAGGTTCAGGGCACGAGCAGTACTTC. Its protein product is CASSLGSGHEQYF.

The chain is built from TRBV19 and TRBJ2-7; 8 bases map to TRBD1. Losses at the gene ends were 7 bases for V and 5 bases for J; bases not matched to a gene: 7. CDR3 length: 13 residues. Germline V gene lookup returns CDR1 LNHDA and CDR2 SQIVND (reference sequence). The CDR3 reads CASTRTGSNEQYF. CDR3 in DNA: TGTGCCAGTACCCGGACAGGGAGCAACGAGCAGTACTTC.

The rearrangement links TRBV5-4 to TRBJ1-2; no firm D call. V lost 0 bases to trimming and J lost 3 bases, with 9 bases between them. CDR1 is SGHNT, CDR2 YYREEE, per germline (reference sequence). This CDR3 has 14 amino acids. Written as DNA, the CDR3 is TGTGCCAGCAGCTTGGATCTGGGCTACTATGGCTACACCTTC. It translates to CASSLDLGYYGYTF.

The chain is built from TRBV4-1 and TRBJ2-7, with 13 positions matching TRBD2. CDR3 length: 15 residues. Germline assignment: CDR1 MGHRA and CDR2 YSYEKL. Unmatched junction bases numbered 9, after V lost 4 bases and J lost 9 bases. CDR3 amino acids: CASSPQGTSGVGQYF. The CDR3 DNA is TGCGCCAGCAGCCCGCAAGGGACTAGCGGGGTGGGGCAGTACTTC.

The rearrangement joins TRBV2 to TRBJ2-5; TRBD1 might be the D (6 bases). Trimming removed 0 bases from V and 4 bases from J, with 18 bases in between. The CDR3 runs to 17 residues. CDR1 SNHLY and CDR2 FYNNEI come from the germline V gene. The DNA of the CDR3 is TGTGCCAGCAGTGAAGCGCTTACGACAGGCTGGGGAGAGACCCAGTACTTC. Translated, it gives CASSEALTTGWGETQYF. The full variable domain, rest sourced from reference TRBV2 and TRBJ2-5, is EPEVTQTPSHQVTQMGQEVILRCVPISNHLYFYWYRQILGQKVEFLVSFYNNEISEKSEIFDDQFSVERPDGSNFTLKIRSTKLEDSAMYFCASSEALTTGWGETQYFGPGTRLLVL.

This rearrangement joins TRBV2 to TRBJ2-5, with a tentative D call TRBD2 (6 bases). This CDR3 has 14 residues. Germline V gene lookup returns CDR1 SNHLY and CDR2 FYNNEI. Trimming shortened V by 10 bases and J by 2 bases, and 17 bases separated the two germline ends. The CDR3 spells CATLPQSGQETQYF. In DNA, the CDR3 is TGTGCCACCCTTCCCCAAAGCGGGCAAGAGACCCAGTACTTC.

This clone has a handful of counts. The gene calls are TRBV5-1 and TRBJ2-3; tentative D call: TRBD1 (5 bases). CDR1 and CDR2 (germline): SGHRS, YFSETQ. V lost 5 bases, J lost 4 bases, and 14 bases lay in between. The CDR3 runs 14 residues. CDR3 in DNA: TGCGCCAGCAGAAATGGGCAGGGCTCAGATACGCAGTATTTT. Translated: CASRNGQGSDTQYF.

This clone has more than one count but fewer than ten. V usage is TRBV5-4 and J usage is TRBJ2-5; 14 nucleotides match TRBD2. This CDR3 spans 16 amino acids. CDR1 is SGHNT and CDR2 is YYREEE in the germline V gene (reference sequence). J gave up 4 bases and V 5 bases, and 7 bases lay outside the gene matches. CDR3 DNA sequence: TGTGCCAGCAGTCTCGGGACTAGCGGGAGTGGAGAGACCCAGTACTTC. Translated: CASSLGTSGSGETQYF.

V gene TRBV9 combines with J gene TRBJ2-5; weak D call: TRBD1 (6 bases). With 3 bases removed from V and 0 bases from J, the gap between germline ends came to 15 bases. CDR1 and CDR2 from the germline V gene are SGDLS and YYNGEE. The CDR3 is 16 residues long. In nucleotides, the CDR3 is TGTGCCAGCAGCGAACACGACCGGGACAACCAAGAGACCCAGTACTTC. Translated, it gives CASSEHDRDNQETQYF.

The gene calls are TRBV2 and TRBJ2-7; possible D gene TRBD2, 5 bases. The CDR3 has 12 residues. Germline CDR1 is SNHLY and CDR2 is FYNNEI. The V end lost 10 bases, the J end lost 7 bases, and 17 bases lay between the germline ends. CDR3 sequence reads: CATGVLPLEQYF. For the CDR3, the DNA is TGTGCCACCGGGGTACTTCCCTTGGAGCAGTACTTC.

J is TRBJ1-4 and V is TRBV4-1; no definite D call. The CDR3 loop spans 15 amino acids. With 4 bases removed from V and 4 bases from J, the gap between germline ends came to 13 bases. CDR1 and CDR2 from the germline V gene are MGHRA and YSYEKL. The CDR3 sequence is CASSPLGVGNEKLFF. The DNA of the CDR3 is TGCGCCAGCAGCCCGCTAGGAGTGGGTAATGAAAAACTGTTTTTT.

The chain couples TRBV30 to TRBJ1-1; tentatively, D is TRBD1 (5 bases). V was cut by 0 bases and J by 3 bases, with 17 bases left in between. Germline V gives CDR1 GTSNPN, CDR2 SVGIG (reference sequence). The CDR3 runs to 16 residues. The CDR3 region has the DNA TGTGCCTGGAGTGTAATAGGGGCGCGGGGTTACACTGAAGCTTTCTTT. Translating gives CAWSVIGARGYTEAFF.